This note documents a single TCR beta chain sequence. The data stem from a study of T cell responses to AZD1222 COVID-19 vaccine. Produced via immunoSEQ multiplex PCR; TCRdb's table is partial and in-frame only. Found here are some 130,000 clones, roughly 90% of them singletons; the top ten hold roughly 6%. Germline CDR1 and CDR2: SGHNT and YENEEA. The length of the CDR3 is 17 residues. V lost 2 bases, J lost 2 bases, and 12 bases stayed unmatched. V and J are TRBV11-3 and TRBJ2-7; 7 bases map to TRBD1. The receptor was isolated from an adult in good health. The sequencing here drew on peripheral blood, taken on day 0 of AZD1222 vaccination. The chain's CDR3 is CASSLYRGIPLPYEQYF. CDR3 coding DNA: TGTGCCAGCAGCTTATACAGGGGAATCCCCTTACCCTACGAGCAGTACTTC. Looking up the rest from reference TRBV11-3 and TRBJ2-7 gives the full variable domain: EAGVVQSPRYKIIEKKQPVAFWCNPISGHNTLYWYLQNLGQGPELLIRYENEEAVDDSQLPKDRFSAERLKGVDSTLKIQPAELGDSAVYLCASSLYRGIPLPYEQYFGPGTRLTVT.